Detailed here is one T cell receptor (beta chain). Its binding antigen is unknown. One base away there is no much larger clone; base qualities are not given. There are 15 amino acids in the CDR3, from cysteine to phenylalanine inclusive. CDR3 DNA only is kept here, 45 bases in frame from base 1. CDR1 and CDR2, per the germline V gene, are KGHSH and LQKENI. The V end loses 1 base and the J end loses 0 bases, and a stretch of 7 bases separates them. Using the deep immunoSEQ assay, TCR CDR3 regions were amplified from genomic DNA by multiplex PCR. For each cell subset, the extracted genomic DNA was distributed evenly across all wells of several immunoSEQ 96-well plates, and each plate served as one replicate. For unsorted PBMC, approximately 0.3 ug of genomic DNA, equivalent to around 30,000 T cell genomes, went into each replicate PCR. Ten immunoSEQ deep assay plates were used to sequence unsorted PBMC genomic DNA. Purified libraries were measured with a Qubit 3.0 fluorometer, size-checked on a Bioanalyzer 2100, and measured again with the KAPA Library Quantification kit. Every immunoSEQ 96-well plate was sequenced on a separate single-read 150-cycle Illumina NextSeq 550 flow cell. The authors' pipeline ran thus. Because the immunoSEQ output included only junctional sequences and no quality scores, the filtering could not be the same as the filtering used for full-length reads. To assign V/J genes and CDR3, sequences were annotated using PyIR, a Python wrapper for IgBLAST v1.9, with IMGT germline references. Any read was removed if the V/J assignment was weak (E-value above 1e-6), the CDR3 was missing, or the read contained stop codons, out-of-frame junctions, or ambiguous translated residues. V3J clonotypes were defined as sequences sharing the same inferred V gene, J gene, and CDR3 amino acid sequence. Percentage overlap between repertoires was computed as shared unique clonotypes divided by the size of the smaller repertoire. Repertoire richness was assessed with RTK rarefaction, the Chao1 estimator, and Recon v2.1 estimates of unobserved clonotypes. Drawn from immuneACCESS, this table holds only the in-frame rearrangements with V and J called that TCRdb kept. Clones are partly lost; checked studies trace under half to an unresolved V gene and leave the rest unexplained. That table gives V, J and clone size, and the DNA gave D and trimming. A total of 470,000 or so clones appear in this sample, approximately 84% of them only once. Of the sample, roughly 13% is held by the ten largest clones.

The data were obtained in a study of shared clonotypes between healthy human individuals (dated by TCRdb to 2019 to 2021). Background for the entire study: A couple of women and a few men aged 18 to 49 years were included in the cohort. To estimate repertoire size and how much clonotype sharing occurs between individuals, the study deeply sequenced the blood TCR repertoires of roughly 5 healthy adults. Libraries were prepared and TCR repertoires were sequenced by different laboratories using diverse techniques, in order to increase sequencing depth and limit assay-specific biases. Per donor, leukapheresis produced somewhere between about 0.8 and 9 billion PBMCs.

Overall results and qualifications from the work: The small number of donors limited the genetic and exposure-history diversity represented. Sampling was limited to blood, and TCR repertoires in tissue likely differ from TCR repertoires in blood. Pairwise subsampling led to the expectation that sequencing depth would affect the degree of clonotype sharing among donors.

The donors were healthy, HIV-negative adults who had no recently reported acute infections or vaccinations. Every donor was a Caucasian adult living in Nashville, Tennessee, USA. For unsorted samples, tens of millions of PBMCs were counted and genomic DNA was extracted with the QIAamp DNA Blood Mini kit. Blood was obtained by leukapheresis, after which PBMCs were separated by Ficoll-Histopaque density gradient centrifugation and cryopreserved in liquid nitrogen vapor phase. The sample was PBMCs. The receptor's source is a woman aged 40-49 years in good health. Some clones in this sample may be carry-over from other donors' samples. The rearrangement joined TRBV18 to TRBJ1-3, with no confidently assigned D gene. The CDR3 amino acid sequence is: CASSPQATSGNTIYF. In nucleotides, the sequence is TGTGCCAGCTCACCACAGGCGACCTCTGGAAACACCATATATTTT.